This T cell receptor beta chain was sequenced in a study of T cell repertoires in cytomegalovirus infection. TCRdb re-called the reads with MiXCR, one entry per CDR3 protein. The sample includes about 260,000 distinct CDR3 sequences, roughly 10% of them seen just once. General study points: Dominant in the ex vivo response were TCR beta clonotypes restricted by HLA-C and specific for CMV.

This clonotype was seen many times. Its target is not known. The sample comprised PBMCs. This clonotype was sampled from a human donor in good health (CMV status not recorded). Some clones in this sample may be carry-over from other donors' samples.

CDR3 coding DNA: TGTGCCAGCAGTTTACTCCAGGGGAGCCAGTACTTC. It yields the protein CASSLLQGSQYF. V and J are TRBV28 and TRBJ2-5, with D perhaps matching TRBD1 (6 bases). The germline gives CDR1 MDHEN, CDR2 SYDVKM. The V and J ends lost 2 bases and 10 bases respectively, with 11 bases between them. There are 12 residues in the CDR3.